The 17 T cell receptor beta chains below all came from one sample that was sequenced in a study of neurological immune-mediated disorders. From the 5' RACE reads, TCRdb called clonotypes with MiXCR, one entry per CDR3 protein. The sample records fewer than 30,000 distinct CDR3 sequences, approximately 13% being singletons. Time point defined: technical triplicate 1. The sample taken for sequencing was CD4+ T cells from blood. The receptors here all came from a female donor with HTLV-1-associated myelopathy (HAM/TSP).

This clonotype was seen at least ten times. J is TRBJ2-2 and V is TRBV4-1; TRBD2 aligns across 13 bases. The CDR3 totals 19 residues. V lost 1 base to trimming and J lost 5 bases; unmatched junction nucleotides: 10. The germline gives CDR1 MGHRA, CDR2 YSYEKL. The CDR3 DNA follows: TGCGCCAGCAGCCAAGGATCCGGACTAGCGGGAGTGGAGACCGGGGAGCTGTTTTTT. It translates to CASSQGSGLAGVETGELFF.

This sequence joins TRBV19 and TRBJ1-5, with D perhaps TRBD1 (6 bases). The V gene's germline CDR1 is LNHDA and CDR2 SQIVND (reference sequence). Trimming pared 3 bases from V and 2 bases from J, leaving 14 bases between. This CDR3 is 16 amino acids long. CDR3 in amino acids: CASSMGHSVGNQPQHF. In DNA, the CDR3 is TGTGCCAGTAGTATGGGACACTCAGTGGGCAATCAGCCCCAGCATTTT. Looking up the rest from reference TRBV19 and TRBJ1-5 gives the full variable domain: DGGITQSPKYLFRKEGQNVTLSCEQNLNHDAMYWYRQDPGQGLRLIYYSQIVNDFQKGDIAEGYSVSREKKESFPLTVTSAQKNPTAFYLCASSMGHSVGNQPQHFGDGTRLSIL.

At least ten counts were recorded for this clonotype. The rearrangement links TRBV7-8 to TRBJ1-2, with D unresolved. CDR1 and CDR2 from the germline V gene are SGHVS and FQNEAQ. The CDR3 covers 14 residues. Trimming shortened V by 5 bases and J by 1 base, and 11 bases separated the two germline ends. This chain's CDR3 is CASSLGWSNYGYTF. The CDR3 bases are TGTGCCAGCAGCCTCGGGTGGAGTAACTATGGCTACACCTTC.

There are many counts of this clonotype. V gene TRBV29-1 combines with J gene TRBJ2-5, with D unclear. The germline V and J ends were trimmed by 4 bases and 0 bases, with 3 bases remaining between them. Germline loops: CDR1 SQVTM, CDR2 ANQGSEA. CDR3 length equals 11 residues. CDR3 in amino acids: CSVVHQETQYF. The CDR3 bases are TGCAGCGTTGTTCACCAAGAGACCCAGTACTTC.

This clonotype was observed many times. This chain uses TRBV3-1 with TRBJ1-4, with TRBD1 identical over 7 bases. The CDR3 is 13 amino acids. The germline V gene has CDR1 LGHDT and CDR2 YNNKEL (reference sequence). The V gene end was trimmed by 4 bases and the J gene end by 5 bases; junction bases not matched to a gene: 1. The CDR3 DNA follows: TGTGCCAGCAGCCCGACAGGGAATGAAAAACTGTTTTTT. This sequence encodes CASSPTGNEKLFF.

At least ten counts were recorded for this clonotype. The genes are TRBV20-1 and TRBJ2-2, with a tentative D call TRBD2 (5 bases). This CDR3 is built from 14 residues. Germline V lookup: CDR1 DFQATT, CDR2 SNEGSKA (reference sequence). V was clipped by 5 bases and J by 4 bases, with 14 bases between them. CDR3 amino acids: CSALASQTTGELFF. CDR3 bases: TGCAGTGCTTTAGCGTCCCAAACCACCGGGGAGCTGTTTTTT.

This clonotype is medium-sized within its sample. The V gene is TRBV12-3 or TRBV12-4, the J gene TRBJ1-5; no firm D call. V was clipped by 7 bases and J by 3 bases, with 7 bases between them. The CDR3 extends over 12 amino acids. In DNA form, the CDR3 reads TGTGCCAGCACCCTAGACAATCAGCCCCAGCATTTT. As protein: CASTLDNQPQHF.

This clonotype was counted ten times or more. The gene calls are TRBV7-9 and TRBJ1-5; D gene uncertain. The CDR3 sequence is 15 residues long. Trimming shortened V by 6 bases and J by 2 bases, and 14 bases separated the two germline ends. Germline CDR1 reads SEHNR; CDR2 reads FQNEAQ (reference sequence). Here the CDR3 reads CASREGMEGNQPQHF. In DNA form, the CDR3 reads TGTGCCAGCAGAGAGGGAATGGAGGGCAATCAGCCCCAGCATTTT. The variable domain in full, with the rest retrieved from reference TRBV7-9 and TRBJ1-5, is DTGVSQNPRHKITKRGQNVTFRCDPISEHNRLYWYRQTLGQGPEFLTYFQNEAQLEKSRLLSDRFSAERPKGSFSTLEIQRTEQGDSAMYLCASREGMEGNQPQHFGDGTRLSIL.

This clonotype came up many times. This chain links TRBV20-1 with TRBJ2-3; TRBD2 agrees at 9 bases. Germline-derived CDR1 and CDR2 are DFQATT and SNEGSKA (reference sequence). This CDR3 comprises 14 residues. V lost 3 bases, J lost 5 bases, and 6 bases stayed unmatched. The CDR3 loop is CSARIAGAVDTQYF. Written as DNA, the CDR3 is TGCAGTGCTAGGATAGCGGGAGCGGTAGATACGCAGTATTTT.

This clonotype was seen ten or more times. The J gene is TRBJ2-3, the V gene TRBV5-5; 8 nucleotides line up with TRBD1. CDR3 length: 15 amino acids. From germline, CDR1 is SGHKS and CDR2 YYEKEE (reference sequence). The junction had 5 bases not matched to a gene; V was cut back by 4 bases and J by 1 base. CDR3 region: CASSLGTGGTDTQYF. DNA for the CDR3: TGTGCCAGCAGCCTCGGGACAGGAGGCACAGATACGCAGTATTTT.

This clonotype was counted at least ten times. The J gene is TRBJ2-7, the V gene TRBV20-1; TRBD1 matches 8 bases. Germline V CDR1 and CDR2: DFQATT, SNEGSKA (reference sequence). CDR3 size: 11 residues. The ends lost 5 bases at V and 6 bases at J; junction bases unmatched: 3. The CDR3: CSADRGSEQYF. Here the CDR3 DNA reads TGCAGTGCTGACAGGGGAAGCGAGCAGTACTTC.

This rearrangement joins TRBV5-1 to TRBJ1-1, with D possibly matching TRBD1 (5 bases). The CDR3 runs 14 residues. Germline-derived CDR1 and CDR2 are SGHRS and YFSETQ. The V end lost 5 bases, the J end lost 0 bases, and 11 bases lay between the germline ends. CDR3 in amino acids: CASRRWDLNTEAFF. The CDR3 DNA reads TGCGCCAGCAGACGTTGGGACCTGAACACTGAAGCTTTCTTT.

At least ten counts were recorded for this clonotype. The chain employs TRBV10-3 and TRBJ2-7; D unclear. The CDR3 sequence is 13 residues long. The V and J ends lost 10 bases and 2 bases respectively, with 15 bases between them. Germline CDR1 is ENHRY and CDR2 is SYGVKD. The CDR3 DNA follows: TGTGCCACTCAGGACCCTCTTGCCTACGAGCAGTACTTC. This codes for CATQDPLAYEQYF.

This clonotype was counted at least ten times. The rearrangement joins TRBV5-1 to TRBJ1-6; 8 bases agree with TRBD1. Per germline, CDR1 SGHRS and CDR2 YFSETQ. The J segment lost 7 bases and the V segment lost 5 bases, leaving 17 bases of the junction unmatched. The CDR3 totals 18 residues. In DNA, the CDR3 is TGCGCCAGCAGTCTGAACCTTATTGGACAGGGAGGAAATTCACCCCTCCACTTT. Residues: CASSLNLIGQGGNSPLHF.

This clonotype was counted ten times or more. V usage is TRBV19 and J usage is TRBJ2-7; tentative D call: TRBD2 (7 bases). The length of the CDR3 is 15 residues. Germline CDR1 LNHDA, CDR2 SQIVND (reference sequence). Trimming stripped 4 bases from V and 0 bases from J, with 13 bases between. The CDR3 coding sequence is TGTGCCAGTAGTAAGGGGGGGCCGAGCTCCTACGAGCAGTACTTC. Its translation: CASSKGGPSSYEQYF.

This clonotype has ten or more counts. The chain links TRBV24-1 to TRBJ2-5; D might be TRBD1 or TRBD2, each matching 5 bases. The V gene's germline CDR1 is KGHDR and CDR2 SFDVKD. The CDR3 covers 14 residues. V was pared by 2 bases and J by 2 bases, with 8 bases between. The CDR3 region is CATSDWDHQETQYF. The CDR3 DNA reads as TGTGCCACCAGTGATTGGGACCATCAAGAGACCCAGTACTTC.

This clonotype was recorded at least ten times. The CDR3 spells CASSPDRATTSTDTQYF. In DNA, the CDR3 is TGCGCCAGCAGCCCGGACAGGGCTACGACTAGCACAGATACGCAGTATTTT. The chain uses TRBV5-1 and TRBJ2-3, with TRBD1 matching over 8 bases. The germline V gene has CDR1 SGHRS and CDR2 YFSETQ. The CDR3 sequence is 17 residues long. V gave up 4 bases and J gave up 0 bases; unmatched junction bases: 10.